Only a few counts were recorded for the clone carrying this T cell receptor (beta chain). Relative to the germline gene, one junction end is altered; a read error may explain this. This sample is part of a study of blood T cell repertoires in COVID-19. Repertoires were generated with immunoSEQ multiplex PCR, while TCRdb's copy carries only in-frame clones and drops some. The data hold about 280,000 clones, with around nine tenths observed a single time. Germline V lookup: CDR1 LGHDT, CDR2 YNNKEL (reference sequence). There are 12 residues in the CDR3. The clonotype comes from a woman aged 40 to 50 who had recovered from COVID-19. The chain links TRBV3-1 (or the pseudogene TRBV3-2) to TRBJ2-7; 7 positions match TRBD1. The sequencing input was PBMCs or T cells enriched from blood (not recorded which). The CDR3 coding sequence is TGTGCCAGCAGCCAAGATTTGAGGGGGCTGAACTTC. This encodes CASSQDLRGLNF.